The rows below give T cell receptor beta chains drawn from one sample of a study of T cell responses to AZD1222 COVID-19 vaccine. Measured with immunoSEQ multiplex PCR; TCRdb has only the in-frame clones, and not every one. This table has fewer than 110,000 clones, around nine tenths appearing once. The sample was peripheral blood, taken on day 0 of AZD1222 vaccination. Receptor source: an adult in good health. The CDR3 runs from the conserved cysteine through the conserved F or W. The order of the fields is clone size, J gene, V gene, D gene, CDR3 DNA, CDR3 protein. A D gene is named only where the DNA matches it firmly. Clone size is shown for a subset of rows, as once, few, many or a class of expanded clone.

size: -; J: TRBJ1-3; V: TRBV7-8; D: -; DNA: TGTGCCTCCTCGGCCGACCCAAAGGGAAACACCATATATTTT; CDR3: CASSADPKGNTIYF
size: few; J: TRBJ1-3; V: TRBV7-2; D: -; DNA: TGTGCCAGCAGCTCCAATCCACTGAGGTTTGGAAACACCATATATTTT; CDR3: CASSSNPLRFGNTIYF
size: -; J: TRBJ1-3; V: TRBV19; D: -; DNA: TGTGCCAGTAGTCACTATATCTCTGGAAACACCATATATTTT; CDR3: CASSHYISGNTIYF
size: -; J: TRBJ2-7; V: TRBV29-1; D: -; DNA: TGCAGCGCCCGGTGGGAACCGAGCTCCTACGAGCAGTACTTC; CDR3: CSARWEPSSYEQYF
size: -; J: TRBJ2-3; V: TRBV5-1; D: TRBD1; DNA: TGCGCCAGCAGCGGGGGGACAGGGACAGATACGCAGTATTTT; CDR3: CASSGGTGTDTQYF
size: -; J: TRBJ1-6; V: TRBV7-2; D: -; DNA: TGTGCCAGCAGCTTATCTGGGGTTGACTCACCCCTCCACTTT; CDR3: CASSLSGVDSPLHF
size: -; J: TRBJ1-2; V: TRBV2; D: -; DNA: TGTGCCAGCTGGGCGGGACTAAGTGGCTACACCTTC; CDR3: CASWAGLSGYTF
size: -; J: TRBJ1-6; V: TRBV5-6; D: -; DNA: TGTGCCAGTGCGTGGGGGTTGGGGAATTCACCCCTCCACTTT; CDR3: CASAWGLGNSPLHF
size: -; J: TRBJ1-3; V: TRBV19; D: -; DNA: TGTGCCAGTACCGCCTTGGGTTCGGGAAACACCATATATTTT; CDR3: CASTALGSGNTIYF
size: -; J: TRBJ1-5; V: TRBV4-3; D: -; DNA: TGCGCCAGCAGCGCGGGGGTAAATAGCAATCAGCCCCAGCATTTT; CDR3: CASSAGVNSNQPQHF
size: -; J: TRBJ1-2; V: TRBV6-2/TRBV6-3; D: -; DNA: TGTGCCAGCAGTTACCCGACAAGCATGGGTAGCTACACCTTC; CDR3: CASSYPTSMGSYTF
size: -; J: TRBJ1-3; V: TRBV25-1; D: TRBD1; DNA: TGTGCCAGCAGTGAGATGGACAGGGCCAACTCTGGAAACACCATATATTTT; CDR3: CASSEMDRANSGNTIYF
size: -; J: TRBJ2-7; V: TRBV3-1/TRBV3-2; D: TRBD1; DNA: TGTGCCAGCAGCCAAGCTGTGACAGGGACCTACGAGCAGTACTTC; CDR3: CASSQAVTGTYEQYF
size: -; J: TRBJ1-1; V: TRBV5-1; D: TRBD1; DNA: TGCGCCAGCAGCTTATCTCCGGGACAGGGGCTAGCTGAAGCTTTCTTT; CDR3: CASSLSPGQGLAEAFF
size: -; J: TRBJ2-1; V: TRBV19; D: TRBD1; DNA: TGTGCCAGTAGTGGGGGAAGGACAGGGGCGGGGAATGAGCAGTTCTTC; CDR3: CASSGGRTGAGNEQFF
size: -; J: TRBJ1-3; V: TRBV10-3; D: -; DNA: TGTGCCATCAGTATGTCCGGCTCTGGAAACACCATATATTTT; CDR3: CAISMSGSGNTIYF
size: -; J: TRBJ1-2; V: TRBV30; D: -; DNA: TGTGCCTGGGGCGAAAGAACCCACACCTTC; CDR3: CAWGERTHTF
size: -; J: TRBJ2-7; V: TRBV29-1; D: TRBD1; DNA: TGCAGCGGAACCGGGACAGGGAATAACGAGCAGTACTTC; CDR3: CSGTGTGNNEQYF
size: -; J: TRBJ2-1; V: TRBV10-3; D: -; DNA: TGTGCCATCAGTGAGTCGACGCACAATGAGCAGTTCTTC; CDR3: CAISESTHNEQFF
size: -; J: TRBJ1-1; V: TRBV5-8; D: TRBD1; DNA: TGTGCCAGCAGCAGGGGGACAGGATTTGAAGCTTTCTTT; CDR3: CASSRGTGFEAFF
size: -; J: TRBJ1-2; V: TRBV6-2/TRBV6-3; D: -; DNA: TGTGCCAGCAGTTACTCGGCCGGGGCCCGGGATGGCTACACCTTC; CDR3: CASSYSAGARDGYTF
size: -; J: TRBJ2-3; V: TRBV11-2; D: -; DNA: TGTGCCAGCAGCTTAAGTACGCAGTATTTT; CDR3: CASSLSTQYF
size: -; J: TRBJ2-7; V: TRBV3-1/TRBV3-2; D: -; DNA: TGTGCCAGCGGAAGTATCGGTGGAGCCGACTTC; CDR3: CASGSIGGADF
size: -; J: TRBJ1-4; V: TRBV6-1; D: TRBD1; DNA: TGTGCCAGCAGTGAATGGGGACAGGGGACTAATGAAAAACTGTTTTTT; CDR3: CASSEWGQGTNEKLFF
size: -; J: TRBJ1-1; V: TRBV9; D: TRBD1; DNA: TGTGCCAGCAGCCCAAGACAGGGCTTGAACACTGAAGCTTTCTTT; CDR3: CASSPRQGLNTEAFF
size: -; J: TRBJ1-1; V: TRBV7-3; D: -; DNA: TGTGCCAGCAGCCTACAGGGTGTCGACACTGAAGCTTTCTTT; CDR3: CASSLQGVDTEAFF
size: -; J: TRBJ2-1; V: TRBV7-2; D: -; DNA: TGTGCCAGCAGAACCTACGAAATCAATGAGCAGTTCTTC; CDR3: CASRTYEINEQFF
size: -; J: TRBJ2-5; V: TRBV7-2; D: TRBD2; DNA: TGTGCCAGCAGCTTAGGACTAGCGGGGGGGTCCCAAGAGACCCAGTACTTC; CDR3: CASSLGLAGGSQETQYF
size: -; J: TRBJ1-1; V: TRBV11-2; D: -; DNA: TGTGCCAGCAGCTTTAGCTCTTTTCTCACCCCCGCTGAAGCTTTCTTT; CDR3: CASSFSSFLTPAEAFF
size: -; J: TRBJ1-6; V: TRBV4-2; D: -; DNA: TGTGCCAGCATTCCAGATAGCTCCTATAATTCACCCCTCCACTTT; CDR3: CASIPDSSYNSPLHF
size: -; J: TRBJ2-7; V: TRBV2; D: -; DNA: TGTGCCAGCACGACGGACAGTGGCCCCTACGAGCAGTACTTC; CDR3: CASTTDSGPYEQYF
size: -; J: TRBJ1-6; V: TRBV19; D: -; DNA: TGTGCCAGTAGTGTGGTCGATTCACCCCTCCACTTT; CDR3: CASSVVDSPLHF
size: -; J: TRBJ2-3; V: TRBV5-8; D: -; DNA: TGTGCCAGCAGCTTTGGTCAGGGATTTGGAGATACGCAGTATTTT; CDR3: CASSFGQGFGDTQYF
size: -; J: TRBJ1-4; V: TRBV28; D: TRBD1; DNA: TGTGCCAGCAGTTTAATTGGTGCCGGACAGGAGACGCCTCACTTT; CDR3: CASSLIGAGQETPHF
size: -; J: TRBJ2-1; V: TRBV5-4; D: TRBD2; DNA: TGTGCCAGCAGCGGGTGGACTAGCGGGGGGAATGAGCAGTTCTTC; CDR3: CASSGWTSGGNEQFF
size: -; J: TRBJ1-2; V: TRBV6-2/TRBV6-3; D: -; DNA: TGTGCCAGCAGTTACGATGGGGTGTCATTCTATGGCTACACCTTC; CDR3: CASSYDGVSFYGYTF
size: -; J: TRBJ1-2; V: TRBV20-1; D: -; DNA: TGCAGTGCTAGGGGAGAAAGCTACACCTTC; CDR3: CSARGESYTF
size: few; J: TRBJ1-2; V: TRBV27; D: -; DNA: TGTGCCAGCAGCTACGGGGCAAACTATGGCTACACCTTC; CDR3: CASSYGANYGYTF
size: -; J: TRBJ2-7; V: TRBV2; D: TRBD2; DNA: TGTGCCAGCAGACCCTTTAGCGGGGGGGCGGGCGAGCAGTACTTC; CDR3: CASRPFSGGAGEQYF
size: few; J: TRBJ2-2; V: TRBV6-4; D: -; DNA: TGTGCCAGCAGTGACGGGACCCGGGCCACCGGGGAGCTGTTTTTT; CDR3: CASSDGTRATGELFF
size: -; J: TRBJ2-2; V: TRBV4-3; D: -; DNA: TGCGCCAGCAGCCTTATACTAACGGGGATTAACACCGGGGAGCTGTTTTTT; CDR3: CASSLILTGINTGELFF
size: -; J: TRBJ1-4; V: TRBV30; D: -; DNA: TGTGCCTGGAGCTCGGGTTTGAGGACCAATGAAAAACTGTTTTTT; CDR3: CAWSSGLRTNEKLFF
size: once; J: TRBJ2-7; V: TRBV7-2; D: TRBD2; DNA: TGTGCCAGCAGCCCCTTGGGACTAGAAATCCACGAGCAGTACTTC; CDR3: CASSPLGLEIHEQYF
size: -; J: TRBJ2-2; V: TRBV3-1/TRBV3-2; D: -; DNA: TGTGCCAGCAGCCAAGCTGTTCCTGGGGCCGGCCAGGAGCTGTTTTTT; CDR3: CASSQAVPGAGQELFF
size: -; J: TRBJ2-7; V: TRBV5-1; D: -; DNA: TGCGCCAGCAGCTTGTTACAGGGTAGCTCCTACGAGCAGTACTTC; CDR3: CASSLLQGSSYEQYF
size: -; J: TRBJ1-5; V: TRBV3-1/TRBV3-2; D: TRBD1; DNA: TGTGCCAGCAGCCAAGAAGACAGGGAGCCCCAGCATTTT; CDR3: CASSQEDREPQHF
size: -; J: TRBJ1-6; V: TRBV12-5; D: -; DNA: TGTGCTAGTGCCACGGACGGAACTTCCAATTCACCCCTCCACTTT; CDR3: CASATDGTSNSPLHF
size: -; J: TRBJ2-5; V: TRBV6-2/TRBV6-3; D: -; DNA: TGTGCCAGCAGCGAGACGGACCTCCACCAAGAGACCCAGTACTTC; CDR3: CASSETDLHQETQYF
size: -; J: TRBJ2-7; V: TRBV7-9; D: TRBD2; DNA: TGTGCCAGCAGCTTAAGGATAGCGGGGAACTACGAGCAGTACTTC; CDR3: CASSLRIAGNYEQYF
size: -; J: TRBJ2-7; V: TRBV30; D: TRBD2; DNA: TGTGCCTGGAGACGACTAGCGGACTACGAGCAGTACTTC; CDR3: CAWRRLADYEQYF
size: -; J: TRBJ2-5; V: TRBV6-5; D: -; DNA: TGTGCCAGCTTTCGTGGACCCAGCGCGACCCAGTACTTC; CDR3: CASFRGPSATQYF
size: -; J: TRBJ2-1; V: TRBV11-2; D: TRBD1; DNA: TGTGCCAGCAGCGCCGGGACAGAGAGTCTCTACAATGAGCAGTTCTTC; CDR3: CASSAGTESLYNEQFF
size: -; J: TRBJ1-3; V: TRBV14; D: -; DNA: TGTGCCAGCAGCCATGGAAACACCATATATTTT; CDR3: CASSHGNTIYF
size: -; J: TRBJ1-1; V: TRBV5-4; D: -; DNA: TGTGCCAGCAGCACCGACAGGACTGAAGCTTTCTTT; CDR3: CASSTDRTEAFF
size: -; J: TRBJ1-5; V: TRBV6-5; D: -; DNA: TGTGCCAGCAGTCGAGGGGGGTGGGATCAGCCCCAGCATTTT; CDR3: CASSRGGWDQPQHF